This is a list of T cell receptor beta chains from one sample in a study of T-cell reconstitution after alpha-beta-depleted transplantation in children. MiXCR, run by TCRdb on the PCR reads, gives a single entry per CDR3 protein. The data contain 490,000 or so distinct CDR3 sequences, more than 9% of them seen just once; the ten biggest clones take up 2% to 2.5%. Sequencing was performed on PBMCs, taken before TCRalphabeta/CD19-depleted stem cell transplant. These receptors were collected from a child aged 2-15 years with inherited bone marrow failure, due to receive a stem cell transplant. Each CDR3 is given with its conserved first and last residue.

j_call v_call cdr3_aa
TRBJ1-5 TRBV6-1 CASSTNRQGAQHF
TRBJ2-7 TRBV27 CASSSGQAFYEQYF
TRBJ1-2 TRBV5-4 CASSLGSPRGYTF
TRBJ2-4 TRBV2 CASTLAGGRDIQYF
TRBJ2-5 TRBV7-2 CASSLGLDRETQYF
TRBJ2-1 TRBV19 CASSIVAPGQGVNEQFF
TRBJ1-2 TRBV9 CASSASVGVHYGYTF
TRBJ2-1 TRBV28 CASRPGGYNEQFF
TRBJ1-2 TRBV28 CASIIPGTGYTF
TRBJ1-1 TRBV20-1 CSAPNSVSNTEAFF
TRBJ2-1 TRBV9 CASSVVGGGEGYNEQFF
TRBJ2-1 TRBV6-2/TRBV6-3 CASSSGLDVYNEQFF
TRBJ2-7 TRBV18 CASSPPMGGEDEQYF
TRBJ2-3 TRBV10-3 CAISDTAWSTDTQYF
TRBJ2-7 TRBV28 CASSLLTSPYEQYF
TRBJ2-1 TRBV6-2/TRBV6-3 CASSPGLAGASYNEQFF
TRBJ1-5 TRBV5-6 CASSLGRQGVKPQHF
TRBJ2-2 TRBV5-6 CASSRQESGELFF
TRBJ2-1 TRBV12-3/TRBV12-4 CASSFRAEGQFF
TRBJ2-1 TRBV6-5 CASSPGTYNEQFF
TRBJ1-1 TRBV20-1 CSVPTELNTEAFF
TRBJ2-1 TRBV24-1 CATSAGETYNEQFF
TRBJ1-5 TRBV6-2/TRBV6-3 CASSYTGGSNQPQHF
TRBJ2-7 TRBV5-1 CASSLDGGRARDEQYF
TRBJ1-1 TRBV20-1 CSARDPNRANTEAFF
TRBJ1-3 TRBV12-3/TRBV12-4 CASSPGRGDGNTIYF
TRBJ2-7 TRBV20-1 CSAQGRYEQYF
TRBJ2-1 TRBV20-1 CSARTLAGPYNEQFF
TRBJ2-1 TRBV4-3 CASSQVPIQYNEQFF
TRBJ2-2 TRBV13 CASSLGGTGPAGELFF
TRBJ2-7 TRBV20-1 CSARGPNRAYEQYF
TRBJ2-6 TRBV18 CASSPRDSVLSGANVLTF
TRBJ1-2 TRBV7-9 CASSMGESPGYTF
TRBJ2-1 TRBV29-1 CSVWGLAESRGNEQFF
TRBJ1-5 TRBV20-1 CSARRGGGYSNQPQHF
TRBJ2-5 TRBV20-1 CSASGGAPSGETQYF
TRBJ2-3 TRBV4-3 CASSQARANRDTQYF
TRBJ2-2 TRBV6-5 CASSPINTGELFF
TRBJ2-2 TRBV6-2/TRBV6-3 CASRELNTGELFF
TRBJ2-7 TRBV6-5 CASCYRAGSYEQYF
TRBJ2-7 TRBV12-3/TRBV12-4 CASSLAGGPYEQYF
TRBJ2-3 TRBV7-2 CASSLGAGGGTDTQYF
TRBJ2-7 TRBV7-9 CASSQPRVSYEQYF
TRBJ2-5 TRBV28 CASRNQGRETQYF
TRBJ2-1 TRBV4-3 CASSQDGFSHGIIYNEQFF
TRBJ1-1 TRBV29-1 CSARQGSNTEAFF
TRBJ1-4 TRBV9 CASSVGGEEKLFF
TRBJ1-1 TRBV7-9 CASSLGRQFEAFF
TRBJ2-3 TRBV6-1 CASMVGSTDTQYF
TRBJ2-1 TRBV14 CASSQSLGRLAGRNEQFF
TRBJ1-5 TRBV20-1 CSAEGYNQPQHF
TRBJ2-3 TRBV12-3/TRBV12-4 CASNQLSTDTQYF
TRBJ2-2 TRBV20-1 CSARIPKDKNTGELFF
TRBJ2-1 TRBV6-1 CASSVHRGGEYNEQFF
TRBJ2-1 TRBV20-1 CSARSFSSLLLNEQFF